The 8 T cell receptor beta chains given below trace back to one sample, sequenced in a study of post-analysis software for immune sequencing data. Unique molecular identifiers had been added to the TCR beta cDNA libraries. MiXCR was run by TCRdb on the PCR reads, yielding one entry per CDR3 protein. This sample carries about 820,000 distinct CDR3 sequences, 53% of them seen once, and the ten largest clones take approximately 4.2%. Findings of the study overall: Controls showed lower frequencies than patients for 4 or 5 TRBV segments, and TRBV5-6, TRBV5-1 and TRBV20-1 were among these.

Antigen specificity for these receptors is unknown. Sample: blood. The receptors were gathered from a girl between 10 and 17 years old with multiple sclerosis.

The chain links TRBV20-1 to TRBJ2-3, with 8 bases that match TRBD2. The CDR3 contains 16 residues. The V segment lost 6 bases and the J segment 8 bases; nucleotides outside the gene matches: 19. From germline, CDR1 is DFQATT and CDR2 SNEGSKA (reference sequence). CDR3 bases: TGCAGTGCCCGGGGGATTCACGGGAGGGCGATTGGTACGCAGTATTTT. This codes for CSARGIHGRAIGTQYF.

This clonotype was recorded a few times. The chain uses TRBV20-1 and TRBJ2-3, with TRBD2 identical over 9 bases. Germline V gives CDR1 DFQATT, CDR2 SNEGSKA (reference sequence). The CDR3 is 16 residues long. V gave up 6 bases and J gave up 0 bases; unmatched junction bases: 10. CDR3 nucleotide sequence: TGCAGTGCCCCTACCCTAGCGGGGAGTAGCACAGATACGCAGTATTTT. The encoded protein is CSAPTLAGSSTDTQYF.

The sample holds a few counts of this clonotype. The chain links TRBV9 to TRBJ1-2, with D unclear. Per germline, CDR1 SGDLS and CDR2 YYNGEE. This CDR3 region has 13 residues. V was shortened by 1 base and J by 0 bases, with 4 bases between the two germline ends. For the CDR3, the DNA is TGTGCCAGCAGCGTAAATGCTAACTATGGCTACACCTTC. Residues: CASSVNANYGYTF.

The V call is TRBV20-1, the J call TRBJ1-2, with a tentative D call TRBD1 (6 bases). Trimming shortened V by 5 bases and J by 6 bases, and 10 bases separated the two germline ends. The germline gives CDR1 DFQATT, CDR2 SNEGSKA (reference sequence). CDR3 length: 11 amino acids. The CDR3 DNA is TGCAGTGCTTACAGGGAGAATGGCTACACCTTC. Translation: CSAYRENGYTF.

The V and J genes are TRBV7-2 and TRBJ2-3, with TRBD2 matching 9 bases. From germline, CDR1 is SGHTA and CDR2 FQGNSA. The CDR3 runs to 15 residues. The V and J ends lost 2 bases and 7 bases, in that order; junction bases with no gene match: 7. The CDR3 sequence is CASSLYGGRANTQYF. The CDR3 DNA sequence: TGTGCCAGCAGCTTATATGGCGGGAGGGCCAATACGCAGTATTTT.

V gene TRBV7-2 combines with J gene TRBJ2-5, with a weak D call TRBD2 (6 bases). This CDR3 is 13 amino acids long. Trimming took off 5 bases at V and 2 bases at J, with 9 bases between the two ends. Germline lookup yields CDR1 SGHTA and CDR2 FQGNSA. DNA for the CDR3: TGTGCCAGCAGCAACCGGGGGCAAGAGACCCAGTACTTC. Amino acids: CASSNRGQETQYF.

The chain is built from TRBV20-1 and TRBJ2-7; TRBD1 matches 8 bases. Germline CDR1 and CDR2: DFQATT and SNEGSKA (reference sequence). The CDR3 has 14 amino acids. J was trimmed by 6 bases and V by 1 base; bases with no gene match: 8. CDR3 region: CSARGRQGAGEQYF. CDR3 coding DNA: TGCAGTGCTAGAGGGCGGCAGGGGGCTGGCGAGCAGTACTTC.

This chain uses TRBV28 with TRBJ2-3, with 10 bases fitting TRBD1. CDR1 and CDR2 from the germline V gene are MDHEN and SYDVKM. The CDR3 loop spans 15 amino acids. V shed 8 bases, J shed 2 bases, and the junction held 7 bases outside the gene matches. The CDR3 sequence is CASGPGQGITDTQYF. The DNA of the CDR3 is TGTGCCAGCGGTCCGGGACAGGGGATCACAGATACGCAGTATTTT.